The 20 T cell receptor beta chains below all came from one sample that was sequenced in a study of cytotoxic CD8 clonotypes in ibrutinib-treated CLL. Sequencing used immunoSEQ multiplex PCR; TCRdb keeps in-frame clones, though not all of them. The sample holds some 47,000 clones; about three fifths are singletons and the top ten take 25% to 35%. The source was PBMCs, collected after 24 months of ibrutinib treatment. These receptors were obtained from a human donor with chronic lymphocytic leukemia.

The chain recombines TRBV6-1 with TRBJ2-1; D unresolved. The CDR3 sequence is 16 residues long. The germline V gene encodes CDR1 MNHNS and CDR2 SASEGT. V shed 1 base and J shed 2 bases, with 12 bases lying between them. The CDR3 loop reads CASSEGRATAYNEQFF. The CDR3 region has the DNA TGTGCCAGCAGTGAAGGCCGGGCAACGGCCTACAATGAGCAGTTCTTC.

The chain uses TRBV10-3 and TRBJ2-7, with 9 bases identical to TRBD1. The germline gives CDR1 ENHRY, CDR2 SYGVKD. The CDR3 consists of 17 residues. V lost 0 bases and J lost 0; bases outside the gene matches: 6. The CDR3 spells CAISESDRGSYSYEQYF. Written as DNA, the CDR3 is TGTGCCATCAGTGAGTCGGACAGGGGATCTTACTCCTACGAGCAGTACTTC.

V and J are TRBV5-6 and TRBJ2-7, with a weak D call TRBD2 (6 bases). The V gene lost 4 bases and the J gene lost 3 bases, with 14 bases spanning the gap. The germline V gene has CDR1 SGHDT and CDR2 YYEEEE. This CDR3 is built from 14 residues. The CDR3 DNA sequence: TGTGCCAGCAGCGTCTGGGACTTTGACTACGAGCAGTACTTC. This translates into CASSVWDFDYEQYF.

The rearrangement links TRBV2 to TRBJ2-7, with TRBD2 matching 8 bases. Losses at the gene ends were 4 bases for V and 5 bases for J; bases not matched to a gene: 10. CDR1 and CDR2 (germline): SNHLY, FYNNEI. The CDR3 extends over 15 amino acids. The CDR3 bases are TGTGCCAGCAGTGCCCCGGACCGGGAGGGTAACGAGCAGTACTTC. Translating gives CASSAPDREGNEQYF. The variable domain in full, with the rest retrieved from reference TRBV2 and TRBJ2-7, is EPEVTQTPSHQVTQMGQEVILRCVPISNHLYFYWYRQILGQKVEFLVSFYNNEISEKSEIFDDQFSVERPDGSNFTLKIRSTKLEDSAMYFCASSAPDREGNEQYFGPGTRLTVT.

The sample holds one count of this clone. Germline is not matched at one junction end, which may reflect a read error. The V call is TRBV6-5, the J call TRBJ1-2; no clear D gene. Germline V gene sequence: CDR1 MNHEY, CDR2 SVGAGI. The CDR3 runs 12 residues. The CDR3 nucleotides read TGTGCCATCAGTCCTTCAAGTTATGGCTACACCTTC. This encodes CAISPSSYGYTF.

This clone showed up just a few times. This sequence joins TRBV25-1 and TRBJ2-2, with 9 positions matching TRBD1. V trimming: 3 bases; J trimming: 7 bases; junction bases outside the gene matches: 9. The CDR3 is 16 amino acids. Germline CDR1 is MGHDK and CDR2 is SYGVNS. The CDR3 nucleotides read TGTGCCAGCAGTGACCCACAGGGGGCGAGGGTCGGGGAGCTGTTTTTT. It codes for CASSDPQGARVGELFF.

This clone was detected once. CDR3 coding DNA: TGTGCCAGCAGTACCGATCCCCGAGGATTTCGAGATACGCAGTATTTT. Translation: CASSTDPRGFRDTQYF. This sequence joins TRBV27 and TRBJ2-3, with unresolved D. The germline V gene has CDR1 MNHEY and CDR2 SMNVEV (reference sequence). This CDR3 contains 16 residues. V shed 5 bases and J shed 5 bases, with 20 bases lying between them.

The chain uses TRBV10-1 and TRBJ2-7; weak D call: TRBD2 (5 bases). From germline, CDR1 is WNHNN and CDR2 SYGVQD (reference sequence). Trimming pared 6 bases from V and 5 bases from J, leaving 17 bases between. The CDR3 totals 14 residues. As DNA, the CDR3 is TGCGCCAGCAGCCCCTCTGGAGGTAGCCACGAGCAGTACTTC. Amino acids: CASSPSGGSHEQYF.

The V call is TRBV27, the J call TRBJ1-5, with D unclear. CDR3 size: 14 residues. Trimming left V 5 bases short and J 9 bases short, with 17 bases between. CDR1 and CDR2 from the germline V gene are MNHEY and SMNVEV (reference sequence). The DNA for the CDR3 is TGTGCCAGCAGTCCGACTACCCCCGGGTGGCCCCAGCATTTT. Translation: CASSPTTPGWPQHF.

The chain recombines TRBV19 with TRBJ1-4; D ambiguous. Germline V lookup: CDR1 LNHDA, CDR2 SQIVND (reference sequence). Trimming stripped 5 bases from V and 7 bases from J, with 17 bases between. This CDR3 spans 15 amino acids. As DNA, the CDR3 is TGTGCCAGTAGTCCGGACCTAGGAAGAGGTGAAAAACTGTTTTTT. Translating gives CASSPDLGRGEKLFF. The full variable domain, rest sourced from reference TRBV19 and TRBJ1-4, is DGGITQSPKYLFRKEGQNVTLSCEQNLNHDAMYWYRQDPGQGLRLIYYSQIVNDFQKGDIAEGYSVSREKKESFPLTVTSAQKNPTAFYLCASSPDLGRGEKLFFGSGTQLSVL.

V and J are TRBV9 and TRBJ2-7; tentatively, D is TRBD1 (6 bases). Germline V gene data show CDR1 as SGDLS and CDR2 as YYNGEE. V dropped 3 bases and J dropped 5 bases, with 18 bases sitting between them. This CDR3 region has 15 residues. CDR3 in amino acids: CASSDSRDTRHEQYF. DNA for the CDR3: TGTGCCAGCAGCGACTCCAGGGACACCCGCCACGAGCAGTACTTC.

The CDR3 DNA is TGTGCCAGCAGCTGGGCAGGGGGCGAGGGAGATACGCAGTATTTT. Translation gives CASSWAGGEGDTQYF. V usage is TRBV6-4 and J usage is TRBJ2-3; 8 nucleotides agree with TRBD1. Losses at the gene ends were 6 bases for V and 5 bases for J; bases not matched to a gene: 10. The CDR3 consists of 15 residues. Looked up from germline, CDR1 is MRHNA and CDR2 is SNTAGT.

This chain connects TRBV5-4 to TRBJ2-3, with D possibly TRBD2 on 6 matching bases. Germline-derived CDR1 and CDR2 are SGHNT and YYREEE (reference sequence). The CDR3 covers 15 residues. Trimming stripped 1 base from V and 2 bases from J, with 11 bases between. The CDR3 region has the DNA TGTGCCAGCAGCTTGTGGGCGGGGACCACAGATACGCAGTATTTT. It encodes CASSLWAGTTDTQYF. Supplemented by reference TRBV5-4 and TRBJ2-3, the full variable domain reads ETGVTQSPTHLIKTRGQQVTLRCSSQSGHNTVSWYQQALGQGPQFIFQYYREEENGRGNFPPRFSGLQFPNYSSELNVNALELDDSALYLCASSLWAGTTDTQYFGPGTRLTVL.

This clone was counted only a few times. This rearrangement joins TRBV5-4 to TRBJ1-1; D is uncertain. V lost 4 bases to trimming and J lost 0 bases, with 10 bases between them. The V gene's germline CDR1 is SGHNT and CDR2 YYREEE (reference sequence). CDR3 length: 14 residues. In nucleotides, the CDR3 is TGTGCCAGCAGCCCCGACCCCCTGAACACTGAAGCTTTCTTT. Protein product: CASSPDPLNTEAFF.

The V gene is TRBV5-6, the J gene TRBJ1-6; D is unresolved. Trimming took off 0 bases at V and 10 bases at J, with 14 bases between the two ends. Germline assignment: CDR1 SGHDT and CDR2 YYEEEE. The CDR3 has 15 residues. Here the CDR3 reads CASSLGASQGSPLHF. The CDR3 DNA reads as TGTGCCAGCAGCTTGGGGGCAAGTCAAGGGTCACCCCTCCACTTT.

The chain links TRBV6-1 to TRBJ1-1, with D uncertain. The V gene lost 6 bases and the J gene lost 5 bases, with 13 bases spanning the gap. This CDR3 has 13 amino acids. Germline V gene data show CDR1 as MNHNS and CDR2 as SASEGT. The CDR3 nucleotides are TGTGCCAGCAGCCTTGATGAGGGAACTGAAGCTTTCTTT. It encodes CASSLDEGTEAFF.

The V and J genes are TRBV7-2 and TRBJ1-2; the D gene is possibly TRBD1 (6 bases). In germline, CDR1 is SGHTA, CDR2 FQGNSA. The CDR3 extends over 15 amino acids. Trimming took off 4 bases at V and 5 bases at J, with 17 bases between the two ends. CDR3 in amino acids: CASSSKTGYGYGYTF. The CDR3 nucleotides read TGTGCCAGCAGCTCAAAGACAGGCTATGGGTATGGCTACACCTTC.

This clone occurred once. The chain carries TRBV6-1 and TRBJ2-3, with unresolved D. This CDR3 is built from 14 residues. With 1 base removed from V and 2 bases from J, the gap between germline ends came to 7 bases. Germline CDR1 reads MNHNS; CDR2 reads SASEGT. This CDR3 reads CASSEGLTTDTQYF. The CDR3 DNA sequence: TGTGCCAGCAGTGAAGGCTTGACCACAGATACGCAGTATTTT.

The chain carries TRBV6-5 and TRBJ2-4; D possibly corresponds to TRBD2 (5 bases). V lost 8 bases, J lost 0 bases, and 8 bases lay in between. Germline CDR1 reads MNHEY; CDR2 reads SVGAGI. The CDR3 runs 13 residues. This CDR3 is CASSDLAKNIQYF. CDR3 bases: TGTGCCAGCTCGGACTTAGCCAAAAACATTCAGTACTTC.

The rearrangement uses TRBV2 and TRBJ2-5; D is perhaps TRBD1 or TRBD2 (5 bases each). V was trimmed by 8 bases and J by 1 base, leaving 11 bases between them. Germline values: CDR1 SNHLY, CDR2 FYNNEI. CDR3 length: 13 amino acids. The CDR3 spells CASLRDLQETQYF. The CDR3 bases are TGTGCCAGCCTCCGGGACCTCCAAGAGACCCAGTACTTC.